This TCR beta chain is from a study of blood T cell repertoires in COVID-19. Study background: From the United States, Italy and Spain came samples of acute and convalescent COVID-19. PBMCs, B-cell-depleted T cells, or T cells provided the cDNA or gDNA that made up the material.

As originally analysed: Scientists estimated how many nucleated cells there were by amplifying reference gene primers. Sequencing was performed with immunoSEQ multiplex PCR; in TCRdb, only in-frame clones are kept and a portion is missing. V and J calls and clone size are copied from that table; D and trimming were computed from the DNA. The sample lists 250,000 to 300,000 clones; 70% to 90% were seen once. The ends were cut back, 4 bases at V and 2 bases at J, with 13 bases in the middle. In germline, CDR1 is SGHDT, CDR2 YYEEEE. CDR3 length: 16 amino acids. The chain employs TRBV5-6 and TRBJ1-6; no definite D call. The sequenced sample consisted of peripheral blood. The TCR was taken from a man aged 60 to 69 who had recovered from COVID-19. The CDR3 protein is CASSLRPFTYNSPLHF. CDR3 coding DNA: TGTGCCAGCAGCCTCAGGCCGTTCACCTATAATTCACCCCTCCACTTT. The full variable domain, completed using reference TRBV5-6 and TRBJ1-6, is DAGVTQSPTHLIKTRGQQVTLRCSPKSGHDTVSWYQQALGQGPQFIFQYYEEEERQRGNFPDRFSGHQFPNYSSELNVNALLLGDSALYLCASSLRPFTYNSPLHFGNGTRLTVT.